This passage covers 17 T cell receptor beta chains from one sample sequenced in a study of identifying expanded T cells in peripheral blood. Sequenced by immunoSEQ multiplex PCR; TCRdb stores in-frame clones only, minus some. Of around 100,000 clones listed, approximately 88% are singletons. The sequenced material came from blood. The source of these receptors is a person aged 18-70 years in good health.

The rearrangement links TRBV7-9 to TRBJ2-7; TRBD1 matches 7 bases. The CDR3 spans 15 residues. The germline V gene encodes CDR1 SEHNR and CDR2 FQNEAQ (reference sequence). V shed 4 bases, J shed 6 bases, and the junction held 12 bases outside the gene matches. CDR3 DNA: TGTGCCAGCAGCTCCCGGGACAGAGGTCAGGGCGAGCAGTACTTC. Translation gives CASSSRDRGQGEQYF.

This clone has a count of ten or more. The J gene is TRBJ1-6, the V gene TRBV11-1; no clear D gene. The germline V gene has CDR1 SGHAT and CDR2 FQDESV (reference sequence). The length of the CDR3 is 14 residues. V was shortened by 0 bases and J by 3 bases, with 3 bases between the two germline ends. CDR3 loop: CASSLADYNSPLHF. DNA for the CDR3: TGTGCCAGCAGCTTAGCGGACTATAATTCACCCCTCCACTTT. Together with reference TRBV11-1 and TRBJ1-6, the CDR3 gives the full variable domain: EAEVAQSPRYKITEKSQAVAFWCDPISGHATLYWYRQILGQGPELLVQFQDESVVDDSQLPKDRFSAERLKGVDSTLKIQPAELGDSAMYLCASSLADYNSPLHFGNGTRLTVT.

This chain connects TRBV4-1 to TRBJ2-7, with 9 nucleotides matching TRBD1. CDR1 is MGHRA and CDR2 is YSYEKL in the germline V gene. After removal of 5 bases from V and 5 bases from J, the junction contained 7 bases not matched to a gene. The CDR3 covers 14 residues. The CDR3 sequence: CASSNLDRGHEQYF. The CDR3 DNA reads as TGCGCCAGCAGCAACCTGGACAGGGGCCACGAGCAGTACTTC.

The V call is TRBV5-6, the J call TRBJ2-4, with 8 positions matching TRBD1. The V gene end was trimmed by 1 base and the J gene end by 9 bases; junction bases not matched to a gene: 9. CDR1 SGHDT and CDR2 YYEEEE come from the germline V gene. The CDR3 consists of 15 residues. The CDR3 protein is CASSLWGQVASIQYF. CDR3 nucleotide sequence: TGTGCCAGCAGCTTGTGGGGACAGGTCGCCTCCATTCAGTACTTC. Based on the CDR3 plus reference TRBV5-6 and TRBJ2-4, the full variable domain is DAGVTQSPTHLIKTRGQQVTLRCSPKSGHDTVSWYQQALGQGPQFIFQYYEEEERQRGNFPDRFSGHQFPNYSSELNVNALLLGDSALYLCASSLWGQVASIQYFGAGTRLSVL.

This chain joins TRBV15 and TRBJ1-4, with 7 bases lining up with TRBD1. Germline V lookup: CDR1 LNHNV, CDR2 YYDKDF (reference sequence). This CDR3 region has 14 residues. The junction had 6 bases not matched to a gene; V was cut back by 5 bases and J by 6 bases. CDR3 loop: CATSRRDRDEKLFF. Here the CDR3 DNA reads TGTGCCACCAGCCGCCGGGACAGAGATGAAAAACTGTTTTTT.

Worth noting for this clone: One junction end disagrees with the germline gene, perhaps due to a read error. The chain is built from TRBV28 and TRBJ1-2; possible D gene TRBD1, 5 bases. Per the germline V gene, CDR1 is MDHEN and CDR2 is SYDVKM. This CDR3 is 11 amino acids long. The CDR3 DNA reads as TGTGCCTCGACTCACCTGGGGCAGATCGGCTTC. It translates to CASTHLGQIGF.

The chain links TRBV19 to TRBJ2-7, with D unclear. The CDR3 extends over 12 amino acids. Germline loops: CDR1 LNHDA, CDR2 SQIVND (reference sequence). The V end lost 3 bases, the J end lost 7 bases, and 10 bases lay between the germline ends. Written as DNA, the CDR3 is TGTGCCAGTAGTATGTCCGACGGGGAGCAGTACTTC. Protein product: CASSMSDGEQYF.

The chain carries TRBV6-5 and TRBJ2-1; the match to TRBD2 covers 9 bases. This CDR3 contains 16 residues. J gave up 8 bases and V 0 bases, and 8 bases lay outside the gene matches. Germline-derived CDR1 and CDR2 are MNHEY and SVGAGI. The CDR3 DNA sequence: TGTGCCAGCAGTTACTCTTGGGCTAGCGGGAACCATGAGCAGTTCTTC. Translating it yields CASSYSWASGNHEQFF.

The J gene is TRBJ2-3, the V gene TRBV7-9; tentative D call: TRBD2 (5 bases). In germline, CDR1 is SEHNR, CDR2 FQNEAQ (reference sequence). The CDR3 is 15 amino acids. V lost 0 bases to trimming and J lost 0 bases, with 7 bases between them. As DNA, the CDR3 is TGTGCCAGCAGCTTAGCGGGAGAGAGCACAGATACGCAGTATTTT. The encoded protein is CASSLAGESTDTQYF. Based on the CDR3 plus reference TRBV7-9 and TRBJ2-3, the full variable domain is DTGVSQNPRHKITKRGQNVTFRCDPISEHNRLYWYRQTLGQGPEFLTYFQNEAQLEKSRLLSDRFSAERPKGSFSTLEIQRTEQGDSAMYLCASSLAGESTDTQYFGPGTRLTVL.

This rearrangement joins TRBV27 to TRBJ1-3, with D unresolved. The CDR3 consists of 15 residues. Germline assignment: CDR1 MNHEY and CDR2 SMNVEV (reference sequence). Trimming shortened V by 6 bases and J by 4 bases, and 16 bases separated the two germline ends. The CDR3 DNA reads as TGTGCCAGCAGCCAAGTATCGGGTTCGGGAAACACCATATATTTT. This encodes CASSQVSGSGNTIYF.

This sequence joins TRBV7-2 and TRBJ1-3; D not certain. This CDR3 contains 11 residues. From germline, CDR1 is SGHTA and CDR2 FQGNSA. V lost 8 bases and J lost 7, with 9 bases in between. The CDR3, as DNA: TGTGCCAGCTCGATGGCGAACACCATATATTTT. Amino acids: CASSMANTIYF.

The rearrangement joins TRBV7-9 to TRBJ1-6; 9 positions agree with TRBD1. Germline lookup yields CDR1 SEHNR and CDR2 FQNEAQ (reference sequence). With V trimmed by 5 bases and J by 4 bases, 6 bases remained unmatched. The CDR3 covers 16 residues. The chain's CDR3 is CASSPGTGHYNSPLHF. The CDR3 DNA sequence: TGTGCCAGCAGCCCCGGGACAGGGCATTATAATTCACCCCTCCACTTT.

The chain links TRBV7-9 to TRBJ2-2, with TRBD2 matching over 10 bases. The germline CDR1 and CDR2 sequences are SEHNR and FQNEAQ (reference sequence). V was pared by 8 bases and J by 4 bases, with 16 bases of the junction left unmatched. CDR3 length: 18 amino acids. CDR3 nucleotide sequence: TGTGCCAGCTTTCTAGCGGGAGCATGGATGGGGGGCACCGGGGAGCTGTTTTTT. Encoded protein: CASFLAGAWMGGTGELFF.

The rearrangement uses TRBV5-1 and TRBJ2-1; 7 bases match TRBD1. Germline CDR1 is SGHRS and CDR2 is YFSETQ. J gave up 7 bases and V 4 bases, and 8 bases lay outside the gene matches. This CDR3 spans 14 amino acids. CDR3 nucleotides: TGCGCCAGCAGCGGACTTCGGACAGGTAATGAGCAGTTCTTC. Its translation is CASSGLRTGNEQFF.

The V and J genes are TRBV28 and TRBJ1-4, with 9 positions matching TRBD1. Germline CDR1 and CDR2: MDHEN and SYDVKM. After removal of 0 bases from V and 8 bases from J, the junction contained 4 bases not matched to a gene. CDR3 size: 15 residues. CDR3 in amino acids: CASSLWGQGGEKLFF. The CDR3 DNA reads TGTGCCAGCAGTTTATGGGGACAGGGAGGAGAAAAACTGTTTTTT.

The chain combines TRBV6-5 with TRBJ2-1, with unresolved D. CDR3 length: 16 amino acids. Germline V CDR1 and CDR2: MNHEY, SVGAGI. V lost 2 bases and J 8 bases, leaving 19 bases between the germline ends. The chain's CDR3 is CASSYAASIVRDEQFF. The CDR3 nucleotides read TGTGCCAGCAGTTACGCCGCTAGTATTGTAAGGGATGAGCAGTTCTTC.

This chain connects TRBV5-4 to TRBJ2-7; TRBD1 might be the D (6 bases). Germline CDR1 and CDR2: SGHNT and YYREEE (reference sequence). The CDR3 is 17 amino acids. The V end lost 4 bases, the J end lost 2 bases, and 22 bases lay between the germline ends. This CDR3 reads CASSLSPSDSFPYEQYF. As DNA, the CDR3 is TGTGCCAGCAGCCTATCTCCGTCGGACAGCTTTCCCTACGAGCAGTACTTC.